The 5 T cell receptor beta chains given below trace back to one sample, sequenced in a study of sequential checkpoint blockade in melanoma. Data came from immunoSEQ multiplex PCR; TCRdb stores just in-frame clones and leaves some out. The data contain approximately 19,000 clones, less than 30% of them singletons. Documented treatment: randomized to nivolumab then ipilimumab (arm A) or the reverse (arm B). This specimen was tumor tissue (inferred from file names), taken from a patient given nivolumab and ipilimumab in sequence. These receptors all come from a human donor with melanoma.

This clone was detected a few times. J is TRBJ2-5 and V is TRBV6-8, with 12 positions matching TRBD2. Trimming cost V 6 bases and J 2 bases; bases outside gene matches: 7. Germline V gives CDR1 MNHGY, CDR2 SAAAGT. The CDR3 loop spans 16 amino acids. The CDR3 spells CASRWGTSGQQETQYF. The CDR3 bases are TGTGCCAGCAGATGGGGGACTAGCGGGCAACAAGAGACCCAGTACTTC.

This clone was observed at least ten times. J is TRBJ1-2 and V is TRBV11-3; TRBD1 matches at 8 bases. The germline gives CDR1 SGHNT, CDR2 YENEEA. This CDR3 is built from 15 residues. V trimming: 1 base; J trimming: 5 bases; junction bases outside the gene matches: 6. The CDR3 DNA follows: TGTGCCAGCAGCTTAGGGACAGGGACCCAATATGGCTACACCTTC. It specifies CASSLGTGTQYGYTF.

This clone was detected many times. The J gene is TRBJ1-1, the V gene TRBV7-5; the D call in the table, TRBD1, was not verified against the DNA. TRBV7-5 constitutes a pseudogene. This CDR3 comprises 15 residues. The CDR3 DNA reads as TGTGCCAGCAGCCTAAAGGCCCGGGACAGGGGGGAAGCTTTCTTT. Translating gives CASSLKARDRGEAFF.

This clone was seen repeatedly, ten times or more. The J gene is TRBJ2-2, the V gene TRBV11-3; D possibly corresponds to TRBD2 (6 bases). The V end was cut by 1 base, the J end by 1 base, with 7 bases between. The length of the CDR3 is 15 residues. Germline CDR1 is SGHNT and CDR2 is YENEEA. This CDR3 reads CASSLVRGNTGELFF. The CDR3 bases are TGTGCCAGCAGCTTAGTGCGGGGGAACACCGGGGAGCTGTTTTTT.

This clone showed up many times. This sequence joins TRBV6-8 and TRBJ1-2, with 10 bases aligning to TRBD1. Trimming cost V 5 bases and J 8 bases; bases outside gene matches: 8. CDR3 length: 14 amino acids. Looked up from germline, CDR1 is MNHGY and CDR2 is SAAAGT. CDR3: CASSTSGTGDGYTF. Here the CDR3 DNA reads TGTGCCAGCAGTACATCCGGGACAGGGGACGGCTACACCTTC.